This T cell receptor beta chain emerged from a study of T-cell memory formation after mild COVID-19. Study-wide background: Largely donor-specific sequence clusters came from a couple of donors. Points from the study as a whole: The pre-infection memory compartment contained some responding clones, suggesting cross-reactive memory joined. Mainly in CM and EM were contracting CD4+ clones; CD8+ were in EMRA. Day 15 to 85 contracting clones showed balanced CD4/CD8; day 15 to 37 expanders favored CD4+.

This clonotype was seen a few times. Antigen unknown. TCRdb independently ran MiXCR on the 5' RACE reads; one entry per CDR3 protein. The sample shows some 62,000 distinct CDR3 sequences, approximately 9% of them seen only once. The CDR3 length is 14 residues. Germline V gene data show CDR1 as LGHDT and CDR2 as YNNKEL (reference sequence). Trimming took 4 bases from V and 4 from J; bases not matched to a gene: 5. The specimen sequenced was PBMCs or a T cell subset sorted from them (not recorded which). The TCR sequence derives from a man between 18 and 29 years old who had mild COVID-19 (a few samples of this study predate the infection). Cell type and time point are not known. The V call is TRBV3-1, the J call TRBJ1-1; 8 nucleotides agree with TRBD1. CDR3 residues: CASSREDRGTEAFF. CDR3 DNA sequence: TGTGCCAGCAGCCGAGAAGACAGGGGCACTGAAGCTTTCTTT. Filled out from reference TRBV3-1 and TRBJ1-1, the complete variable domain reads DTAVSQTPKYLVTQMGNDKSIKCEQNLGHDTMYWYKQDSKKFLKIMFSYNNKELIINETVPNRFSPKSPDKAHLNLHINSLELGDSAVYFCASSREDRGTEAFFGQGTRLTVV.